This T cell receptor beta chain came from a study of CD8 T cells in Susac syndrome (dated by TCRdb to about 2019). About the full investigation: The study used repertoire sequencing to test whether antigen drove CD8+ T cell activation and differentiation in Susac syndrome.

Peripheral blood CD8+ and CD4+ T cells from healthy donors, Susac syndrome patients and multiple sclerosis patients were profiled using high-throughput TCR beta sequencing. Healthy donors were age- and sex-matched controls. CD8+ TEMRA cells were enriched by FACS, while bulk CD8+ and CD4+ T cells were purified by magnetic negative isolation. Blood was collected in EDTA tubes and processed within 24 hours, with PBMCs isolated through density gradient centrifugation. PBMCs intended for TCR sequencing were cryopreserved in liquid nitrogen and were subsequently thawed in a 37 degrees C water bath. The sorted or isolated CD4+, CD8+ and CD8+ TEMRA cells had a purity of 90% or higher. General study outcomes and caveats: The number of individuals in the TCR sequencing and HLA analysis was recognized as being relatively small.

RNA was extracted using the RNeasy kit, and roughly 0.5 to 1 ug of the RNA was reverse transcribed with random hexamers. TCR beta CDR3 regions were amplified with the immunoSEQ multiplex PCR assay covering 54 Vbeta and 13 Jbeta segments. PCR amplification bias was corrected by using a synthetic template baseline for primer optimization and computational correction. Regarding the original processing steps: Reads were annotated to V, D and J genes per IMGT and analyzed with immunoSEQ Analyzer, keeping only productive sequences. Clonality was computed as one minus Shannon entropy normalized by log2 of the number of productive unique sequences. For each patient and control, public and private clones were evaluated within the 100 most prevalent clones. Clones were defined as Susac-specific when absent from the healthy and MS cohorts, from some 1,100 published viral clones and from other ImmuneACCESS disease sequences. TCRdb redid the processing of the public reads, applying fastp at Q25 and MiXCR, and retained in-frame beta chains. Records with the same CDR3 protein are collapsed into one entry carrying the most frequent genes and DNA. The V and J calls and clone size come from TCRdb's table, not from the authors' own analysis. The sample records more than 150,000 distinct CDR3 sequences, about 94% of which are singletons. The ten largest make up roughly 0.15% of the sample.

V loses 1 base, J loses 6 bases, and the germline ends lie 10 bases apart. Including the terminal cysteine and phenylalanine, the CDR3 comprises 14 residues. Only the CDR3 region is kept as DNA, spanning 42 bases read in frame from base 1. CDR1 and CDR2 are drawn from the germline V gene: SGHRS, YFSETQ. Comments on this clonotype: Its antigen has not been determined. Nothing much larger sits one base from this clone, and base qualities are not available.

Sequencing was done on a sample of CD4+ T cells from PBMCs. The clonotype comes from a human donor in good health. The chain employs TRBV5-1 and TRBJ1-4; matching of 5 bases hints at TRBD1 as the D gene. The nucleotide sequence reads TGCGCCAGCAGCTTGCGGGGGGAGGATGAAAAACTGTTTTTT. Its amino acids are CASSLRGEDEKLFF.